This entry lists 32 T cell receptor beta chains sequenced from one sample in a study of cytomegalovirus exposure and HLA in healthy donors. Primers for the PCR totalled 60 Vbeta and 13 Jbeta. TCRdb's table, derived via immunoSEQ multiplex PCR, lists solely in-frame clones and lacks some. The table includes about 150,000 clones, about 80% detected once. Source material: PBMCs. These receptors originate from a man aged 30 to 45 in good health and CMV-seropositive.

The V call is TRBV5-1, the J call TRBJ2-5; D call uncertain. V lost 2 bases and J 1 base, leaving 6 bases between the germline ends. In germline, CDR1 is SGHRS, CDR2 YFSETQ. CDR3 length: 13 residues. This chain's CDR3 is CASSFPGQETQYF. The CDR3 DNA reads TGCGCCAGCAGCTTCCCAGGCCAAGAGACCCAGTACTTC.

About this clone itself: Other DNA sequences of this sample code for an identical CDR3. The chain couples TRBV19 to TRBJ1-1; D gene ambiguous. Germline V gene lookup returns CDR1 LNHDA and CDR2 SQIVND (reference sequence). The CDR3 extends over 13 amino acids. Trimming cost V 0 bases and J 2 bases, with 4 bases left between them. The CDR3 protein is CASSIDRNTEAFF. DNA of the CDR3: TGTGCCAGTAGTATAGACAGAAACACTGAAGCTTTCTTT.

The chain couples TRBV4-3 to TRBJ2-7; 11 bases are shared with TRBD1. Germline CDR1 and CDR2: LGHNA and YSLEER. Trimming removed 0 bases from V and 2 bases from J; junction bases left unmatched: 6. The CDR3 is 17 amino acids. CDR3 bases: TGCGCCAGCAGCCAAGACCCGCCGGGACAGGGGGCCTACGAGCAGTACTTC. Translated: CASSQDPPGQGAYEQYF.

This clone was observed a handful of times. The gene calls are TRBV12-5 and TRBJ1-2, with D unresolved. CDR3 length: 15 residues. Germline assignment: CDR1 LGHNT and CDR2 FRNRAP. The V and J ends lost 1 base and 0 bases respectively, with 9 bases between them. Written as DNA, the CDR3 is TGTGCTAGTGGTTTGGGTTTTCCAGCTAACTATGGCTACACCTTC. Encoded protein: CASGLGFPANYGYTF. The whole variable domain, filled in from reference TRBV12-5 and TRBJ1-2, reads DARVTQTPRHKVTEMGQEVTMRCQPILGHNTVFWYRQTMMQGLELLAYFRNRAPLDDSGMPKDRFSAEMPDATLATLKIQPSEPRDSAVYFCASGLGFPANYGYTFGSGTRLTVV.

J is TRBJ1-1 and V is TRBV2; D not certain. The CDR3 is 13 amino acids. The V and J ends lost 4 bases and 0 bases respectively, with 6 bases between them. Germline CDR1 reads SNHLY; CDR2 reads FYNNEI. The CDR3 nucleotides read TGTGCCAGCAGTGCCCCGGTGAACACTGAAGCTTTCTTT. Translating gives CASSAPVNTEAFF.

This chain joins TRBV7-9 and TRBJ1-1; D unresolved. CDR3 length: 14 amino acids. From germline, CDR1 is SEHNR and CDR2 FQNEAQ (reference sequence). The V gene lost 2 bases and the J gene lost 1 base, with 8 bases spanning the gap. CDR3 nucleotides: TGTGCCAGCAGCTTAAGTGGCCAGAACACTGAAGCTTTCTTT. Residues: CASSLSGQNTEAFF.

The chain employs TRBV5-1 and TRBJ2-1; 11 bases align to TRBD1. The CDR3 spans 13 residues. The junction had 8 bases not matched to a gene; V was cut back by 3 bases and J by 15 bases. Germline CDR1 is SGHRS and CDR2 is YFSETQ. The CDR3 spells CASSSADRGPWFF. The CDR3 DNA is TGCGCCAGCAGCTCTGCGGACAGGGGGCCGTGGTTCTTC.

V is TRBV4-2 and J is TRBJ2-3, with TRBD2 as a possible D gene (6 bases). Germline loops: CDR1 LGHNA, CDR2 YNFKEQ. The CDR3 runs 17 residues. The V end lost 0 bases, the J end lost 4 bases, and 17 bases lay between the germline ends. CDR3 sequence reads: CASSQDLGRGTSDTQYF. Written as DNA, the CDR3 is TGTGCCAGCAGCCAAGATCTTGGGCGGGGTACTTCAGATACGCAGTATTTT.

The chain employs TRBV5-4 and TRBJ2-1; TRBD1 matches 11 bases. The CDR3 runs to 16 residues. Per germline, CDR1 SGHNT and CDR2 YYREEE (reference sequence). V lost 4 bases, J lost 9 bases, and 12 bases stayed unmatched. The CDR3 here is CASSPGGGQGASEQFF. The DNA of the CDR3 is TGTGCCAGCAGCCCGGGGGGCGGACAGGGGGCGTCTGAGCAGTTCTTC.

The V gene is TRBV19, the J gene TRBJ2-1, with a possible D match to TRBD2 (5 bases). The V gene's germline CDR1 is LNHDA and CDR2 SQIVND (reference sequence). CDR3 length: 12 residues. The V end lost 3 bases, the J end lost 8 bases, and 8 bases lay between the germline ends. The chain's CDR3 is CASSITRHEQFF. DNA of the CDR3: TGTGCCAGTAGTATCACTAGGCATGAGCAGTTCTTC.

This sequence joins TRBV2 and TRBJ2-7, with 9 positions matching TRBD1. J lost 3 bases, V lost 4 bases, and 4 bases had no gene match. The germline gives CDR1 SNHLY, CDR2 FYNNEI. The CDR3 is 14 amino acids. CDR3 nucleotide sequence: TGTGCCAGCAGTGTGGACAGGGGAAACTACGAGCAGTACTTC. Protein: CASSVDRGNYEQYF.

The V and J genes are TRBV27 and TRBJ1-1; tentatively, D is TRBD1 (6 bases). The length of the CDR3 is 14 residues. With 2 bases removed from V and 5 bases from J, the gap between germline ends came to 12 bases. Per germline, CDR1 MNHEY and CDR2 SMNVEV (reference sequence). The CDR3 DNA is TGTGCCAGCAGTTTAATTGGGGGCTATACTGAAGCTTTCTTT. Translated, it gives CASSLIGGYTEAFF.

This sequence joins TRBV2 and TRBJ2-3; D remains ambiguous. Trimming cost V 9 bases and J 6 bases, with 7 bases left between them. Germline lookup yields CDR1 SNHLY and CDR2 FYNNEI. CDR3 size: 10 residues. The CDR3 protein is CASLQDTQYF. The CDR3 nucleotides read TGTGCCAGTCTTCAGGATACGCAGTATTTT.

This chain links TRBV6-5 with TRBJ1-2; a weak D match, TRBD1 (6 bases). Trimming cost V 9 bases and J 8 bases, with 19 bases left between them. The CDR3 covers 13 residues. Germline lookup yields CDR1 MNHEY and CDR2 SVGAGI. CDR3 DNA: TGTGCCAGTAGAACCACAGGGAATAGAGGCTACACCTTC. Its protein is CASRTTGNRGYTF.

The rearrangement joins TRBV7-9 to TRBJ1-1; TRBD1 agrees at 8 bases. This CDR3 has 16 residues. J lost 0 bases, V lost 4 bases, and 7 bases had no gene match. CDR1 and CDR2 (germline): SEHNR, FQNEAQ (reference sequence). The CDR3 sequence is CASSSAGGAMNTEAFF. CDR3 nucleotides: TGTGCCAGCAGCTCCGCAGGGGGCGCGATGAACACTGAAGCTTTCTTT.

The V call is TRBV7-2, the J call TRBJ2-7; TRBD1 is a possible D gene (5 bases). The CDR3 has 13 residues. The germline V gene encodes CDR1 SGHTA and CDR2 FQGNSA. The ends were cut back, 4 bases at V and 4 bases at J, with 11 bases in the middle. CDR3 amino acids: CASSSAQGYEQYF. The CDR3, as DNA: TGTGCCAGCAGCTCGGCGCAGGGTTACGAGCAGTACTTC.

The rearrangement joins TRBV7-3 to TRBJ2-1; 8 nucleotides agree with TRBD2. CDR1 and CDR2 from the germline V gene are SGHTA and FQGTGA. The CDR3 covers 14 residues. The V and J ends lost 3 bases and 8 bases, in that order; junction bases with no gene match: 6. CDR3 sequence reads: CASSFPGRVDEQFF. CDR3 nucleotides: TGTGCCAGCAGCTTCCCCGGGAGGGTGGATGAGCAGTTCTTC.

The V gene is TRBV7-6, the J gene TRBJ2-2, with 11 positions matching TRBD2. V shed 6 bases and J 7 bases; nucleotides not matched to a gene: 10. The CDR3 totals 16 residues. Germline V gene data show CDR1 as SGHVS and CDR2 as FNYEAQ. CDR3: CASRPGLAGEIGELFF. The CDR3 DNA reads TGTGCCAGCAGACCTGGACTAGCGGGCGAGATCGGGGAGCTGTTTTTT.

The chain carries TRBV28 and TRBJ2-2; no definite D call. Germline loops: CDR1 MDHEN, CDR2 SYDVKM. V shed 3 bases and J shed 1 base, with 9 bases lying between them. The CDR3 has 15 amino acids. CDR3 loop: CASSFSPGNTGELFF. CDR3 DNA: TGTGCCAGCAGTTTTAGTCCGGGGAACACCGGGGAGCTGTTTTTT.

The sample holds one count of this clone. V usage is TRBV7-8 and J usage is TRBJ2-7; D ambiguous. With 1 base removed from V and 6 bases from J, the gap between germline ends came to 4 bases. This CDR3 has 11 residues. The germline gives CDR1 SGHVS, CDR2 FQNEAQ. The CDR3: CASSLGLEQYF. For the CDR3, the DNA is TGTGCCAGCAGCTTAGGTCTCGAGCAGTACTTC.

The V call is TRBV23-1, the J call TRBJ2-5, with unresolved D. TRBV23-1 qualifies as an ORF whose function is uncertain. The CDR3 has 15 residues. The V and J ends lost 2 bases and 1 base respectively, with 11 bases between them. The CDR3 reads CASSQGRWAQETQYF. The CDR3 DNA follows: TGCGCCAGCAGTCAAGGCAGGTGGGCCCAAGAGACCCAGTACTTC.

The chain employs TRBV30 and TRBJ1-1, with a weak D call TRBD1 (5 bases). The CDR3 loop spans 13 amino acids. Germline CDR1 GTSNPN, CDR2 SVGIG (reference sequence). Between the trimmed V and J ends, which lost 1 base and 4 bases, there was a span of 10 bases. The CDR3 region is CAWSDFGGTEAFF. In nucleotides, the CDR3 is TGTGCCTGGAGTGACTTCGGGGGCACTGAAGCTTTCTTT.

CDR3 region: CASSQSSRGTTEAFF. The CDR3 nucleotides are TGCGCCAGCAGCCAGTCGAGTCGCGGGACCACTGAAGCTTTCTTT. The V call is TRBV4-3, the J call TRBJ1-1, with D perhaps TRBD1 (5 bases). CDR3 length equals 15 residues. The V end lost 3 bases, the J end lost 4 bases, and 15 bases lay between the germline ends. CDR1 is LGHNA and CDR2 is YSLEER in the germline V gene.

This clone appeared once. The germline gene is not matched at one end of the junction; a read error may be the cause. V is TRBV19 and J is TRBJ1-1; a possible D gene is TRBD1 (6 bases). Germline CDR1 LNHDA, CDR2 SQIVND (reference sequence). CDR3 length equals 15 residues. The DNA for the CDR3 is TGTGCCTGTAGTATTAGTGGGGGACAGAACACTGAAGCTTTCTTT. Translated: CACSISGGQNTEAFF.

This clone was seen once. This chain links TRBV5-1 with TRBJ2-7, with TRBD1 as a possible D gene (6 bases). Germline V gene sequence: CDR1 SGHRS, CDR2 YFSETQ. This CDR3 has 15 residues. Trimming shortened V by 4 bases and J by 2 bases, and 16 bases separated the two germline ends. The chain's CDR3 is CASSAEFGQPYEQYF. As DNA, the CDR3 is TGCGCCAGCAGCGCGGAGTTCGGACAGCCCTACGAGCAGTACTTC. Supplemented by reference TRBV5-1 and TRBJ2-7, the full variable domain reads KAGVTQTPRYLIKTRGQQVTLSCSPISGHRSVSWYQQTPGQGLQFLFEYFSETQRNKGNFPGRFSGRQFSNSRSEMNVSTLELGDSALYLCASSAEFGQPYEQYFGPGTRLTVT.

This clone was seen more than once but under ten times. V usage is TRBV11-3 and J usage is TRBJ2-5; 7 positions match TRBD1. CDR1 and CDR2 (germline): SGHNT, YENEEA. V lost 5 bases to trimming and J lost 0 bases; unmatched junction nucleotides: 9. This CDR3 is 16 amino acids long. The CDR3 DNA reads as TGTGCCAGCAGCAGAGGACAGGAGTTTTACCAAGAGACCCAGTACTTC. This sequence encodes CASSRGQEFYQETQYF.

The table lists this clone with a few counts. The chain combines TRBV7-9 with TRBJ1-4; 10 bases fit TRBD1. Trimming at V came to 5 bases and at J to 7 bases, leaving 4 bases not matched to a gene. The germline CDR1 and CDR2 sequences are SEHNR and FQNEAQ (reference sequence). The CDR3 length is 14 residues. The CDR3 here is CASSPTGGLEKLFF. In nucleotides, the CDR3 is TGTGCCAGCAGCCCGACAGGGGGCCTTGAAAAACTGTTTTTT.

This chain connects TRBV9 to TRBJ2-1; the match to TRBD1 covers 7 bases. Germline CDR1 and CDR2: SGDLS and YYNGEE. This CDR3 has 16 residues. V trimming: 3 bases; J trimming: 2 bases; junction bases outside the gene matches: 8. The CDR3 region is CASSARGTAAYNEQFF. CDR3 nucleotides: TGTGCCAGCAGCGCGAGAGGGACAGCCGCCTACAATGAGCAGTTCTTC.

This chain uses TRBV4-3 with TRBJ1-2, with D possibly being TRBD1 (5 bases). The CDR3 runs 14 residues. V lost 1 base and J lost 8, with 14 bases in between. Germline CDR1 reads LGHNA; CDR2 reads YSLEER. This chain's CDR3 is CASSQVVTVNGYTF. The CDR3, as DNA: TGCGCCAGCAGCCAAGTTGTGACAGTTAACGGCTACACCTTC.

The rearrangement uses TRBV6-5 and TRBJ2-7, with TRBD2 matching over 7 bases. Trimming removed 6 bases from V and 0 bases from J; junction bases left unmatched: 5. CDR1 and CDR2 (germline): MNHEY, SVGAGI. The CDR3 has 14 amino acids. The CDR3 sequence: CASSPREDSYEQYF. The CDR3 nucleotides read TGTGCCAGCAGCCCCCGGGAGGACTCCTACGAGCAGTACTTC.

The rearrangement links TRBV6-5 to TRBJ2-5, with TRBD1 matching over 7 bases. This CDR3 is 13 amino acids long. Germline loops: CDR1 MNHEY, CDR2 SVGAGI. V shed 6 bases, J shed 5 bases, and the junction held 6 bases outside the gene matches. CDR3 residues: CASRRQGRETQYF. The CDR3, as DNA: TGTGCCAGCAGGCGACAGGGTCGGGAGACCCAGTACTTC.

With respect to this clone: One end of the junction does not line up with germline, which may come from a read error. This sequence joins TRBV7-9 and TRBJ2-2, with D maybe TRBD2 (5 bases). This CDR3 is built from 18 residues. Germline lookup yields CDR1 SEHNR and CDR2 FQNEAQ (reference sequence). The DNA of the CDR3 is TGTTCCAGCAGCCCCTCCCCACGGCTAGCTGGGAACACCGGGGAGCTGTTTTTT. This codes for CSSSPSPRLAGNTGELFF. The full variable domain, in which reference TRBV7-9 and TRBJ2-2 provide the parts outside the CDR3, is DTGVSQNPRHKITKRGQNVTFRCDPISEHNRLYWYRQTLGQGPEFLTYFQNEAQLEKSRLLSDRFSAERPKGSFSTLEIQRTEQGDSAMYLCSSSPSPRLAGNTGELFFGEGSRLTVL.